This T cell receptor beta chain was observed in a study of control samples from healthy donors and cancer patients. Trimming removed 3 bases from V and 6 bases from J, with 18 bases in between. Germline values: CDR1 MGHDK, CDR2 SYGVNS. The CDR3 contains 16 residues. Assay used: immunoSEQ multiplex PCR; TCRdb lists only in-frame clones, some missing. The data hold around 90,000 clones, with about 89% observed a single time. Sequencing used blood. The receptor was derived from a man younger than 45 in good health. The chain is built from TRBV25-1 and TRBJ1-5; D might be TRBD1 (5 bases). As DNA, the CDR3 is TGTGCCAGCAGTGACCCAAGGTTGGGGGAGGGTCAGCCCCAGCATTTT. This gives the protein CASSDPRLGEGQPQHF.